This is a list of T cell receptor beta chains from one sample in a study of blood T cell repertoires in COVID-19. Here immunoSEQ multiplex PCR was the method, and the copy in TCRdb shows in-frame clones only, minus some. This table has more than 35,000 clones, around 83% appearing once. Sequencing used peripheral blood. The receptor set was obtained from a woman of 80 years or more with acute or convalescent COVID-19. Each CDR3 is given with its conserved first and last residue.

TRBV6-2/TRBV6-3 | CASSPDPPGETQYF
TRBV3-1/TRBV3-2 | CASSQDEQVFGYTF
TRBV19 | CASSADRSGGYTF
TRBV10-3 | CAISVEGAGGSDTQYF
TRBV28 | CASSLVAGGQPQHF
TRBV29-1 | CSAPGQGLANTEAFF
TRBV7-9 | CASSLEGGFYGYTF
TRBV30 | CAWSVGPGDYGYTF
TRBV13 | CASTEWGAGEATGELFF
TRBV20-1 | CSAERQYEQYF
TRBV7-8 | CASRRAGLNQPQHF
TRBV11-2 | CASSLQGRGEQFF
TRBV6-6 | CASITDRAGYNSPLHF
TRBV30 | CAWKPPPNYGYTF
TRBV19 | CASSRRGRETQYF
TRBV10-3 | CAISESDRDNQPQHF
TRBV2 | CASTTGKRRELFF
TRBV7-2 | CASSGLAGYSTDTQYF
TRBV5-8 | CASSSGTANYGYTF
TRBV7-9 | CASSLQAQETQYF
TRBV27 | CASSLAGGIDTQYF
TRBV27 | CASSLGGSYGYTF
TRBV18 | CASSPATGTYEQYF
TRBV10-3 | CAIRAERPTNEQFF
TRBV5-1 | CASSFSQGSGDTEAFF
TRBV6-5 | CASKPLEVNYGYTF
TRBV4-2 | CASSQDRGGGETQYF
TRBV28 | CASSFWDTQGGYEQYF
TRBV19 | CASSMTGNTEAFF
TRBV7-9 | CASSLVGGGDRAYEQYF
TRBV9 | CASSLHGGYEKLFF
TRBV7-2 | CASFRDFRHSPNQPQHF
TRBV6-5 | CASSRDRGPAEAFF
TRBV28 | CASSLGRGVSSYNEQFF
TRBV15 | CATSREVDSGYTF
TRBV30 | CAWSGQGLSPGNTIYF
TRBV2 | CASSGAGTSGGKTQYF
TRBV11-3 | CAGIRPGHKWQTQYF
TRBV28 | CASSLDRGNSPLHF
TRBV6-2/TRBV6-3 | CASSARGASSPLHF
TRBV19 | CASAPGGANEKLFF
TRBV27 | CASRAGDLPLHF